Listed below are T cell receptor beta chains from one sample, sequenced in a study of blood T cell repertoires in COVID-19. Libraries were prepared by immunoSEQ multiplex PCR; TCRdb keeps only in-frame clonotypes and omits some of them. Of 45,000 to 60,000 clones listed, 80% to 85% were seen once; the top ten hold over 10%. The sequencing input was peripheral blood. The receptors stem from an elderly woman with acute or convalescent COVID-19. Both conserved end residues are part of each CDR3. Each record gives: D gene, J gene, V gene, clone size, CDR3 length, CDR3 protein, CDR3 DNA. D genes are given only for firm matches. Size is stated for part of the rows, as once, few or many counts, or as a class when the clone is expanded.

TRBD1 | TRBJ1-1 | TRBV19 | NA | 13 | CASSSGQGAEAFF | TGTGCCAGTAGTAGCGGACAGGGCGCTGAAGCTTTCTTT
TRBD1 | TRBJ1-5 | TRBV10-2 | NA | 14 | CASSEQGKNQPQHF | TGCGCCAGCAGTGAACAGGGGAAAAATCAGCCCCAGCATTTT
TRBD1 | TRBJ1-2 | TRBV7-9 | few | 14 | CASSSDRSIDGYTF | TGTGCCAGCAGCTCGGACAGGTCTATCGATGGCTACACCTTC
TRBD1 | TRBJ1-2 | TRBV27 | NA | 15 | CASKSEQGVAYGYTF | TGTGCCAGCAAAAGTGAGCAGGGGGTGGCCTATGGCTACACCTTC
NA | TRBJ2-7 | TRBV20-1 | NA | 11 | CSASGPGEQYF | TGCAGTGCTAGTGGTCCGGGGGAGCAGTACTTC
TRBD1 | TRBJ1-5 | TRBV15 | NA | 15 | CATSREQGGNQPQHF | TGTGCCACCAGCAGAGAACAGGGGGGCAATCAGCCCCAGCATTTT
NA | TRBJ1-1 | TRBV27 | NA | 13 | CASSLLSNTEAFF | TGTGCCAGCAGTTTACTCTCGAACACTGAAGCTTTCTTT
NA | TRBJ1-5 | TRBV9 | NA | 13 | CASGGAGKQPQHF | TGTGCCAGCGGTGGTGCAGGGAAACAGCCCCAGCATTTT
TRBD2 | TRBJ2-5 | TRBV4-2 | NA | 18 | CASSQEGQLAGKKETQYF | TGTGCCAGCAGCCAAGAGGGCCAGCTAGCGGGGAAAAAAGAGACCCAGTACTTC
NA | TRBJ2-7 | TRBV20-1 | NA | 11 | CPDYNPCEQYF | TGCCCGGACTATAACCCCTGCGAGCAGTACTTC
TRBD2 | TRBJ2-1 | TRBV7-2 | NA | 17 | CASSSQQGRGGYNEQFF | TGTGCCAGCAGCTCCCAACAGGGGCGGGGGGGGTACAATGAGCAGTTCTTC
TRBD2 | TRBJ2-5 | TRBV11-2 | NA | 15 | CASSLERGIQETQYF | TGTGCCAGCAGCTTGGAGCGGGGGATACAAGAGACCCAGTACTTC
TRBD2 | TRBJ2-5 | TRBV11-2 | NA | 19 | CASSLVFGTSGGVQETQYF | TGTGCCAGCAGCTTAGTTTTCGGGACTAGCGGGGGGGTACAAGAGACCCAGTACTTC
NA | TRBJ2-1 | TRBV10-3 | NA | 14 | CAIRAVSSYNEQFF | TGTGCCATCAGGGCGGTAAGCTCCTACAATGAGCAGTTCTTC
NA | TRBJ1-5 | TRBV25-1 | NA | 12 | CASSEYGQPQHF | TGTGCCAGCAGTGAATACGGGCAGCCCCAGCATTTT
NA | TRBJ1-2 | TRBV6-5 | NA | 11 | CASSLGSGYTF | TGTGCCAGCAGTCTCGGTTCGGGCTACACCTTC
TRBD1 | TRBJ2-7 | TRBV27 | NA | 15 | CASRSLGTGYDEQYF | TGTGCCAGCCGCTCACTCGGGACAGGGTACGACGAGCAGTACTTC
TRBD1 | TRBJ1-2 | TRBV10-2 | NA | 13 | CASSTGAGYGYTF | TGCGCCAGCAGTACAGGGGCGGGCTATGGCTACACCTTC
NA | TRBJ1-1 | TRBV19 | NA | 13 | CASTLRSQGSAFF | TGTGCCAGTACCCTAAGATCCCAGGGGTCGGCTTTCTTT
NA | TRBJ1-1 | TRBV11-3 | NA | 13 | CASTLAGYTEAFF | TGTGCCAGCACCTTAGCGGGTTACACTGAAGCTTTCTTT
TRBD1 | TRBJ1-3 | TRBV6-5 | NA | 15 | CASSYGTGVGNTIYF | TGTGCCAGCAGTTACGGGACAGGGGTCGGAAACACCATATATTTT
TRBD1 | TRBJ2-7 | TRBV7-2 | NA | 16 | CASSPTRDRAIYEQYF | TGTGCCAGCAGTCCCACCCGGGACAGGGCTATTTACGAGCAGTACTTC
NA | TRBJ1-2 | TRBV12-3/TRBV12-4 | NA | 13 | CASSTRQTAGYTF | TGTGCCAGCAGTACCAGACAGACTGCTGGCTACACCTTC
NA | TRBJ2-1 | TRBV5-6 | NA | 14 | CASSLQGGYNEQFF | TGTGCCAGCAGCTTGCAGGGGGGCTACAATGAGCAGTTCTTC
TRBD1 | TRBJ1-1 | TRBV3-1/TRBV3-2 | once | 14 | CASSQAGGETEAFF | TGTGCCAGCAGCCAAGCAGGGGGTGAGACTGAAGCTTTCTTT
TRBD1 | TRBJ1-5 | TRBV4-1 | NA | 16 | CASSSMAGQMAQPQHF | TGCGCCAGCAGCTCCATGGCGGGACAGATGGCTCAGCCCCAGCATTTT
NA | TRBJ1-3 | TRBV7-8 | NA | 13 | CASSLGGRQHIYF | TGTGCCAGCAGCTTGGGAGGGCGTCAACACATATATTTT
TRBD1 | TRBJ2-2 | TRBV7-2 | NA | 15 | CASSLYRGRTGELFF | TGTGCCAGCAGCCTCTACAGGGGTCGGACCGGGGAGCTGTTTTTT
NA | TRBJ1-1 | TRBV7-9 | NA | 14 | CASSSREGNTEAFF | TGTGCCAGCAGCTCGCGTGAGGGGAACACTGAAGCTTTCTTT
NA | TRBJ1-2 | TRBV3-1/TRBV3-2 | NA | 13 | CASSQAGGRGQTF | TGTGCCAGCAGCCAGGCGGGGGGTAGGGGCCAAACCTTC
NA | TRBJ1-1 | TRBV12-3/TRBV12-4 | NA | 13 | CASSLTGSTEAFF | TGTGCCAGCAGCCTTACAGGATCCACTGAAGCTTTCTTT
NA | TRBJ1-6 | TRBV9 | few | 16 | CASSVGASSYNSPLHF | TGTGCCAGCAGCGTCGGAGCCAGCTCCTATAATTCACCCCTCCACTTT
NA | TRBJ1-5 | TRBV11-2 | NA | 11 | CASRQTPPQHF | TGTGCCAGCAGACAAACACCGCCCCAGCATTTT
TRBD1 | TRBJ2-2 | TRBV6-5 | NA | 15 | CASRMGQGYTGELFF | TGTGCCAGCAGGATGGGACAGGGATACACCGGGGAGCTGTTTTTT
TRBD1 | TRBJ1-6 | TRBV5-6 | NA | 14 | CASSQRQGQSPLHF | TGTGCCAGCAGCCAAAGACAGGGACAATCACCCCTCCACTTT
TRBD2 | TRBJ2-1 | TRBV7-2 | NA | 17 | CASSLLHLAGAPGEQFF | TGTGCCAGCAGCTTACTCCATCTAGCGGGCGCCCCTGGTGAGCAGTTCTTC
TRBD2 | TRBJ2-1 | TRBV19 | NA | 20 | CASRLLAGGHYRSSYNEQFF | TGTGCCAGTAGATTACTAGCGGGGGGCCATTACCGTAGCTCCTACAATGAGCAGTTCTTC
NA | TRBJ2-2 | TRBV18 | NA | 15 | CASSQGGANTGELFF | TGTGCCAGCTCACAAGGGGGAGCGAACACCGGGGAGCTGTTTTTT
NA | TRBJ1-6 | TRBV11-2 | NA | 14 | CASSLDPRRSPLHF | TGTGCCAGCAGCTTAGATCCCCGGAGGTCACCCCTCCACTTT
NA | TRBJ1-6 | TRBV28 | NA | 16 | CASNVQESSYNSPLHF | TGTGCCAGCAACGTACAGGAGAGCTCCTATAATTCACCCCTCCACTTT
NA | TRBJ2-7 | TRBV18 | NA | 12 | CASSEVGDEQYF | TGTGCCAGCTCGGAGGTTGGGGACGAGCAGTACTTC
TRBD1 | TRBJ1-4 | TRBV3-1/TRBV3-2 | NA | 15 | CASSQGTGHNEKLFF | TGTGCCAGCAGCCAGGGGACAGGCCATAATGAAAAACTGTTTTTT
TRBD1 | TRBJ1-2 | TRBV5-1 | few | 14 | CASSSDRVGYGYTF | TGCGCCAGCAGCTCAGACAGGGTGGGGTATGGCTACACCTTC
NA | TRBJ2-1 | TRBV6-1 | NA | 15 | CASREGFGSYNEQFF | TGTGCCAGCAGGGAAGGGTTCGGTTCCTACAATGAGCAGTTCTTC
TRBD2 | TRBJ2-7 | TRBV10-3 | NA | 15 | CAISDPGTSGYEQYF | TGTGCCATCAGTGACCCCGGGACTAGCGGCTACGAGCAGTACTTC
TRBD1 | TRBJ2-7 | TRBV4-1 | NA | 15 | CASSLGQGSSYEQYF | TGCGCCAGCAGTCTTGGACAGGGTAGCAGCTACGAGCAGTACTTC
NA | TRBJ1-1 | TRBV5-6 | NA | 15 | CASSLLRRANTEAFF | TGTGCCAGCAGCTTGCTTCGGCGGGCGAACACTGAAGCTTTCTTT
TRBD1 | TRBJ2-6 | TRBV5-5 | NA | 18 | CASSLEGTGRAGANVLTF | TGTGCCAGCAGCTTGGAGGGGACAGGTAGAGCTGGGGCCAACGTCCTGACTTTC
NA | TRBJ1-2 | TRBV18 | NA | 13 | CASSPSAEAGYTF | TGTGCCAGCTCACCATCGGCAGAGGCTGGCTACACCTTC
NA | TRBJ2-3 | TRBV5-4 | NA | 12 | CASSKLADTQYF | TGTGCCAGCAGTAAACTAGCAGATACGCAGTATTTT
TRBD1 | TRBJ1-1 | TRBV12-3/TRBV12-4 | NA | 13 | CASRGTGADEAFF | TGTGCCAGCAGAGGAACAGGGGCCGATGAAGCTTTCTTT
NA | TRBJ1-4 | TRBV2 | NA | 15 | CASSYREGGSEKLFF | TGTGCCAGCAGTTACCGCGAGGGGGGGAGTGAAAAACTGTTTTTT
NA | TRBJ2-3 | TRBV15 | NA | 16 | CATSRESGGGADTQYF | TGTGCCACCAGCAGAGAGTCGGGGGGCGGGGCAGATACGCAGTATTTT